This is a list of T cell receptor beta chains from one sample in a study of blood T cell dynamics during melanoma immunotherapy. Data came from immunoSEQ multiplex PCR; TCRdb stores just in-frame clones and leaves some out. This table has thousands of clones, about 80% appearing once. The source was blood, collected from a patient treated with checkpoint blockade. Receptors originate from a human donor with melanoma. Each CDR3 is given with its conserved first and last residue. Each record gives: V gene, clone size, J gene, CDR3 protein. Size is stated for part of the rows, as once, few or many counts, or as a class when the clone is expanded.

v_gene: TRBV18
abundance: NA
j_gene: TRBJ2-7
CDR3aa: CASSFPDYEQYF

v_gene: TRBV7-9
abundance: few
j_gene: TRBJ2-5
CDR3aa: CASSLVTGREFEETQYF

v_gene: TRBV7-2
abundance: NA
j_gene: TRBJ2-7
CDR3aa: CASSLFDRVPPEQYF

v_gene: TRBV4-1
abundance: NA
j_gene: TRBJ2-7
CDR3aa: CASSQDIMRDPLF

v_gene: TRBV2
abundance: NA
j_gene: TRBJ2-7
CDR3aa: CASLPLAGDEQYF

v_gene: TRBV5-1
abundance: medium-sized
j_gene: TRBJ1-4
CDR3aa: CASSLQEGNEKLFF

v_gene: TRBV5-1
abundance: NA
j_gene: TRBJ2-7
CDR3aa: CASSLRTGDSYEQYF

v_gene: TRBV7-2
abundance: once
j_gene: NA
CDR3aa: CASSVTSGVSYEQYF

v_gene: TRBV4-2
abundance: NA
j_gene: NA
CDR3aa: CASSQDPTTAESYEQYF

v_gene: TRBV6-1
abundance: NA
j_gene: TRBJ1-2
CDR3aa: CASSLRGDSYGYTF

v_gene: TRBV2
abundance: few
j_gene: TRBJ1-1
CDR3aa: CASSESVGTEAFF

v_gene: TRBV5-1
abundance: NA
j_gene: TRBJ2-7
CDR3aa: CASTREGVHEQYF

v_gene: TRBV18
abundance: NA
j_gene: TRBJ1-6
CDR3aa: CASSLTVHPGADSPLHF

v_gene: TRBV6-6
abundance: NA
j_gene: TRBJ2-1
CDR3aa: CASCGSSQGGDEQFF

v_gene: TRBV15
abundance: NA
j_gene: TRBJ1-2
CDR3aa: CATSNEQTYPTNYGYTF

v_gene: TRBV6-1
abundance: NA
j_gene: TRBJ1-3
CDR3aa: CASSEAGGNTIYF

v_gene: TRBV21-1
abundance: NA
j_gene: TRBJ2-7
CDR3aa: CASIRTGKSYEQYF

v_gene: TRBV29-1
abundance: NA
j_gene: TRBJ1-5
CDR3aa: CSVQPGQPNQPQHF

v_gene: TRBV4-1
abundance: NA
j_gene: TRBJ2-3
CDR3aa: CASSQVGAAAQYF

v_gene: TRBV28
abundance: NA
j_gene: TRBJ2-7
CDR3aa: CASRTMGSYEQYF

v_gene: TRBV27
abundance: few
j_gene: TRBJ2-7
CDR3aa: CASSSGLREQYF

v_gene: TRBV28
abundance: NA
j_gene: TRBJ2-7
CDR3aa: CASSSLGPVGDEQYF

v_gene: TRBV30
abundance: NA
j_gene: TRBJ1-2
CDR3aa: CAWSVLSGGYTF

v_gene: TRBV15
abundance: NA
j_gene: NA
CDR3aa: CATSRGGNRDNEQYF

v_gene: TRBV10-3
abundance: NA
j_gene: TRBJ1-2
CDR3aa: CAISDVPGQGINGYTF

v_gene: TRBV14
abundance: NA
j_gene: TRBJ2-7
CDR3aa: CASSRHYEQYF

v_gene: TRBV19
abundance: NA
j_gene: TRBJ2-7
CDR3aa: CASSTLAGSGEQYF

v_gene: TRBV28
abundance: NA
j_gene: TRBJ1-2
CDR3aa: CASSSMDTNYGYTF

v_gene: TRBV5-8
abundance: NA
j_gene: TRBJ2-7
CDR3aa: CASSLGGPYEQYF

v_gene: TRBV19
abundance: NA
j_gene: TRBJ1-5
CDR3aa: CASSIGQGSNQPQHF

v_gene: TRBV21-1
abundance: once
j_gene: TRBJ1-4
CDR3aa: CASSIRTGGFSTNEKLFF

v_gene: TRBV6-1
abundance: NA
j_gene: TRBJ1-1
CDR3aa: CASPEQVNTEAFF

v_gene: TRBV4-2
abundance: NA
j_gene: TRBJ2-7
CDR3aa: CASSPGTREQYF

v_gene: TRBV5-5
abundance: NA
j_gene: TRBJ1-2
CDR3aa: CASSPQEANYGYTF

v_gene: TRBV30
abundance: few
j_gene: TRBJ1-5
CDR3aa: CAWSGGQYNQPQHF

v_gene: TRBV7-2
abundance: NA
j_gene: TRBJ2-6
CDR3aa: CASSLGLAGSLGANVLTF

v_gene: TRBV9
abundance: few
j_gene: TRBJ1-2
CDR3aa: CASSARGGPRYGYTF

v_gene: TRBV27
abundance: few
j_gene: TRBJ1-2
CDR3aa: CASSSEHKGDGYTF

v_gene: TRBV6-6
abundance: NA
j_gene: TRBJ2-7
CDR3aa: CASSPGLAGGDEQYF

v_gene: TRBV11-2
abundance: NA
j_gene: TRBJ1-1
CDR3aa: CASSLVDRGAEAFF

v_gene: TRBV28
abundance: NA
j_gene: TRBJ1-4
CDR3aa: CASSTAWGRDEKLFF

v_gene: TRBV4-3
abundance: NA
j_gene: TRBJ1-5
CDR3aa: CASSQDVTGSDQPQHF

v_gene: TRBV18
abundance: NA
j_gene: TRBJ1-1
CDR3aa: CASSPDRVGEAFF

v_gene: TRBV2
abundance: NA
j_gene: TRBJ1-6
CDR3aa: CASSDSGPSPPLHF

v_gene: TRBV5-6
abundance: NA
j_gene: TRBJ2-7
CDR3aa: CASSPGGTGDYEQYF

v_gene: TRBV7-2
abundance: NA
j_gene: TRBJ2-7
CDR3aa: CASSVGTSGRTVSYEQYF

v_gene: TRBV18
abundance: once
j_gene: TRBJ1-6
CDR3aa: CASSTDRGRNSPLHF

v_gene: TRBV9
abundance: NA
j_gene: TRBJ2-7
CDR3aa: CASSVDPDGAYEQYF

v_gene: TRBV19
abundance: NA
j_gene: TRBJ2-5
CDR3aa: CASSIRGLAGSSGETQYF

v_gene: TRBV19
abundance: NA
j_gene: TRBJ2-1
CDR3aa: CASSTDSYNEQFF

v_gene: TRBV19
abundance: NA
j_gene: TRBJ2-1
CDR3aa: CASSIVGRLPFF

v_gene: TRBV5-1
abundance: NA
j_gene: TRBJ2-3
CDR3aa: CASSAEGTSPDTQYF

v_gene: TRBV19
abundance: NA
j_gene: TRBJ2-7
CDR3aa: CASGPASSYEQYF

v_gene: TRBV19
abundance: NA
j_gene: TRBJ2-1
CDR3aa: CASSIIAGGPGEQFF

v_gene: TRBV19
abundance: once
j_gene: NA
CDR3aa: CASSDPGHIYEQYF